What follows is one TCR beta chain and its context. Its cognate antigen is unknown. The data derive from a study of tumor-infiltrating lymphocytes in localized non-small cell lung cancer. Study results and limitations: Compared with uninvolved lung, tumors showed higher T cell infiltration by TCRbeta sequencing. Tumor T-cell fraction from TCR sequencing was not associated with recurrence-free survival (p = 0.61). Different pieces of the same tissue were used for each assay. T-cell fraction did not differ between immunotypes IM1 and IM2.

Germline V gene sequence: CDR1 GTSNPN, CDR2 SVGIG (reference sequence). The CDR3 length is 11 residues. V lost 4 bases and J lost 11, with 14 bases in between. Profiled with immunoSEQ multiplex PCR; TCRdb holds only in-frame clones, not every one. The table has fewer than 25,000 clones, 80% seen once. The clonotype was recovered from a human donor with non-small cell lung cancer. The genes are TRBV30 and TRBJ1-1; perhaps TRBD1 as D (6 bases). Sequences were obtained from lung tumor tissue. As DNA, the CDR3 is TGTGCCTGGACCACAGGGTCGAGGGCTTTCTTT. Its protein product is CAWTTGSRAFF.